This T cell receptor beta chain was identified in a study of tumor and adjacent non-tumor tissue in lung cancer. Looking at the study overall: The patients, roughly 10 men and several women, were about 30 to 85 with stage I to III disease. Each sample yielded 3.5 million to 5 million productive TCRbeta reads on average.

Germline loops: CDR1 LGHNA, CDR2 YNFKEQ. This CDR3 comprises 16 residues. No cell sorting was done before RNA was extracted from the tissue. Study conclusions and caveats: TCR diversity was significantly greater in tumor than normal lung tissue. Tumor repertoires had a smaller top 100 clone share than normal lung.

In the case of this clonotype: What it binds is unknown. One end of the junction does not line up with germline, which may come from a read error.

TCRbeta libraries were built with three rounds of nested PCR, modified from ARM-PCR. TCRdb analysed the multiplex PCR reads with MiXCR anew, one entry per CDR3 protein. The data hold approximately 79,000 distinct CDR3 sequences, with around 59% observed a single time. The receptor was derived from a man between 70 and 80 years old with non-small cell lung cancer. This rearrangement joins TRBV4-2 to TRBJ2-3; D possibly corresponds to TRBD2 (7 bases). The sequencing sample was made of lung tumor tissue. CDR3 protein: CASSQGRGGGTDAQYF. The CDR3 DNA reads as TGTGCCAGCAGCCAAGGCCGTGGGGGGGGCACAGATGCGCAGTATTTT.